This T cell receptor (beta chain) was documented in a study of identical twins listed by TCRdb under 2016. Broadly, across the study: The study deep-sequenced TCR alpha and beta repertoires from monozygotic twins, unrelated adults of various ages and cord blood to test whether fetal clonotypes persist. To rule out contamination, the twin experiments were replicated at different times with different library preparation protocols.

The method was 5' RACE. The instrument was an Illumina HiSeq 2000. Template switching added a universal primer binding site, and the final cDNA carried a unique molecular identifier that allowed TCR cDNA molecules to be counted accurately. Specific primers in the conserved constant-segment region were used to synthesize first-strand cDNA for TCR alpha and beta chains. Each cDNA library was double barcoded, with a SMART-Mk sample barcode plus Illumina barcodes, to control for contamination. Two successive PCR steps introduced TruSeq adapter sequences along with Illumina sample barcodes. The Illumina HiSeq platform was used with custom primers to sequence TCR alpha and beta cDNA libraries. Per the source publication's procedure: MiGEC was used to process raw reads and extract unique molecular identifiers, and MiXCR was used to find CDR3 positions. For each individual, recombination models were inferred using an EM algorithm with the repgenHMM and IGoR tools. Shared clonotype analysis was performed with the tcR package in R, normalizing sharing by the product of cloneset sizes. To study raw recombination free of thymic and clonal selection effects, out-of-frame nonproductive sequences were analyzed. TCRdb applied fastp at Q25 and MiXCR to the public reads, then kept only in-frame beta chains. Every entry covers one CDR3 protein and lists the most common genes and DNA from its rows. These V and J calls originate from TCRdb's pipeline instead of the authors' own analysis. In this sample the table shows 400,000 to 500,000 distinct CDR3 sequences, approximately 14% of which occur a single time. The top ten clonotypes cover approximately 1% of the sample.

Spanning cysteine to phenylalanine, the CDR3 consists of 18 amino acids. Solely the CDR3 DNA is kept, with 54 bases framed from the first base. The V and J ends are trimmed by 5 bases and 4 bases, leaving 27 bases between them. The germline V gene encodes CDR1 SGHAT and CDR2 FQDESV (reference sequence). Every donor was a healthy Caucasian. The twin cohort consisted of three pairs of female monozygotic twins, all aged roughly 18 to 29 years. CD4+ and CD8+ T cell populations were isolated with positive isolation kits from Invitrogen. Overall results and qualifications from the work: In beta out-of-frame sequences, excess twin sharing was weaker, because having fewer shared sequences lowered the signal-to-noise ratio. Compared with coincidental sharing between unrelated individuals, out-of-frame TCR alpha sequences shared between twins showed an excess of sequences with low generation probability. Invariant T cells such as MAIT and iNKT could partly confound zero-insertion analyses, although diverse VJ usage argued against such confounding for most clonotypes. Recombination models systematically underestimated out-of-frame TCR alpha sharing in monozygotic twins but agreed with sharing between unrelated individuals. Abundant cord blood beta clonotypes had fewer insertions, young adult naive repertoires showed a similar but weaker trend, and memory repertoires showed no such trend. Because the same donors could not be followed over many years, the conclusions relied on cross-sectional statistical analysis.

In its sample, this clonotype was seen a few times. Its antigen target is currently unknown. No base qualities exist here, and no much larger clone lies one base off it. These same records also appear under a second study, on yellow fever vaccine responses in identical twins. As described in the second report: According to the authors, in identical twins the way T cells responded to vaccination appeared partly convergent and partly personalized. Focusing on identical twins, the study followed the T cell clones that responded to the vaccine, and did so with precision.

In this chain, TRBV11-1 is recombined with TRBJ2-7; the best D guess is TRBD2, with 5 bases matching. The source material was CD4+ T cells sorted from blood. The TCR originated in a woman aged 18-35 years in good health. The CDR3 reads CASSPKTVIGSNLYEQYF. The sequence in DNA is TGTGCCAGCAGCCCAAAAACGGTGATAGGGAGTAACCTGTACGAGCAGTACTTC. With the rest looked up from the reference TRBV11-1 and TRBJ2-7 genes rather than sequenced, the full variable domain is EAEVAQSPRYKITEKSQAVAFWCDPISGHATLYWYRQILGQGPELLVQFQDESVVDDSQLPKDRFSAERLKGVDSTLKIQPAELGDSAMYLCASSPKTVIGSNLYEQYFGPGTRLTVT.